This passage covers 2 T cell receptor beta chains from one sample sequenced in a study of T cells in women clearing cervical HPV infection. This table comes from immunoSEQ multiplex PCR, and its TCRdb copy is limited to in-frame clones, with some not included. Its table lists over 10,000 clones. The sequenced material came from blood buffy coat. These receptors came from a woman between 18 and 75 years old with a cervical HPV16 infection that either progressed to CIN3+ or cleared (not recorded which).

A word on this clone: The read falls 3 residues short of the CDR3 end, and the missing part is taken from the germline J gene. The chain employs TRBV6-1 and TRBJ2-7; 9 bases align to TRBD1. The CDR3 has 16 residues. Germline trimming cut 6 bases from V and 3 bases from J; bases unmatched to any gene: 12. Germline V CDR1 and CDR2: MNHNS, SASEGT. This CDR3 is CASSESFWGQGYEQYF. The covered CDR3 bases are TGTGCCAGCAGCGAATCCTTTTGGGGACAGGGCTACGAG.

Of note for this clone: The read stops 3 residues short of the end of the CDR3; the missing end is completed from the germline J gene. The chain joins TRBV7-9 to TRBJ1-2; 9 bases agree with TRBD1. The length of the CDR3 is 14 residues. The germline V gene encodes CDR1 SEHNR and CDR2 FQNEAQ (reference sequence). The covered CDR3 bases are TGTGCCAGCAGCTTAGGGGACAGGGTCTACGAC. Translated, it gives CASSLGDRVYD. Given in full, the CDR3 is CASSLGDRVYDYTF.